Presented here are 5 T cell receptor beta chains from one specimen sequenced in a study of tumor-infiltrating lymphocytes in localized non-small cell lung cancer. The repertoire was sequenced with immunoSEQ multiplex PCR; TCRdb's copy has only in-frame clones and lacks some. Of about 6,600 clones listed, just under 75% are singletons. The sample was lung tumor tissue. The source of these receptors is a human donor with non-small cell lung cancer.

This clone was observed a single time. For the CDR3, the DNA is TGTGCCAGCAGCCTAGGTCATGGCGGCGCAGATACGCAGTATTTT. It translates to CASSLGHGGADTQYF. This rearrangement joins TRBV5-4 to TRBJ2-3; unclear D gene. CDR3 length: 15 residues. Germline CDR1 is SGHNT and CDR2 is YYREEE (reference sequence). Trimming shortened V by 4 bases and J by 4 bases, and 16 bases separated the two germline ends.

This chain connects TRBV10-3 to TRBJ1-5; no clear D gene. CDR3 size: 16 residues. V lost 3 bases and J lost 0, with 12 bases in between. CDR1 and CDR2 from the germline V gene are ENHRY and SYGVKD. The CDR3: CAISDAPINSNQPQHF. In DNA, the CDR3 is TGTGCCATCAGTGATGCACCGATTAATAGCAATCAGCCCCAGCATTTT.

The chain recombines TRBV9 with TRBJ2-6; D gene ambiguous. CDR3 size: 14 residues. The V and J ends lost 1 base and 0 bases respectively, with 2 bases between them. CDR1 is SGDLS, CDR2 YYNGEE, per germline. CDR3 DNA sequence: TGTGCCAGCAGCGTACACTCTGGGGCCAACGTCCTGACTTTC. Residues: CASSVHSGANVLTF. The full variable domain, its missing parts supplied by reference TRBV9 and TRBJ2-6, is DSGVTQTPKHLITATGQRVTLRCSPRSGDLSVYWYQQSLDQGLQFLIQYYNGEERAKGNILERFSAQQFPDLHSELNLSSLELGDSALYFCASSVHSGANVLTFGAGSRLTVL.

The J gene is TRBJ2-3, the V gene TRBV7-3; perhaps TRBD1 as D (6 bases). Germline V gene lookup returns CDR1 SGHTA and CDR2 FQGTGA. The CDR3 totals 15 residues. V was pared by 4 bases and J by 0 bases, with 11 bases between. The CDR3 coding sequence is TGTGCCAGCAGCTCGGTAACAGGGAGCACAGATACGCAGTATTTT. It specifies CASSSVTGSTDTQYF.

The rearrangement links TRBV18 to TRBJ2-7; TRBD2 matches at 12 bases. Germline assignment: CDR1 KGHSH and CDR2 LQKENI. The CDR3 is 15 residues long. V lost 2 bases, J lost 6 bases, and 5 bases stayed unmatched. The chain's CDR3 is CASSPNLAGGREQYF. The CDR3, as DNA: TGTGCCAGCTCACCAAACCTAGCGGGGGGGCGCGAGCAGTACTTC.